This T cell receptor beta chain was recovered during a study of regulatory T cells in long-lasting Graves disease. Overall study: New Graves' disease cases had less than 3 months of antithyroid drugs. Study observations and caveats: Persistent cases favored TRBV28, TRBJ1-2 and TRBJ2-5. A limited number of samples was an acknowledged limitation.

This clonotype has a count of ten or more. Antigen unknown. Investigators prepared the TCR beta libraries by applying iRepertoire HTBI primers and Arm-PCR of CDR3 regions. TCRdb independently ran MiXCR on the multiplex PCR reads; one entry per CDR3 protein. Among 300,000 to 400,000 distinct CDR3 sequences listed, over 15% were seen once. The CDR3 loop spans 17 amino acids. Germline V gene lookup returns CDR1 LNHDA and CDR2 SQIVND (reference sequence). Trimming stripped 1 base from V and 0 bases from J, with 13 bases between. Stated time point: newly diagnosed GD, antithyroid drugs for less than 3 months. The authors made the TCR library using RNA they extracted from PBMCs.

This sample comprised peripheral blood mononuclear cells (PBMCs), obtained at new diagnosis, from a patient treated with antithyroid drugs. The chain is built from TRBV19 and TRBJ2-1; D is undetermined. This clonotype was sampled from a female donor with Graves disease. CDR3 sequence reads: CASSIGGPPSSYNEQFF. CDR3 DNA sequence: TGTGCCAGTAGTATAGGAGGTCCTCCAAGCTCCTACAATGAGCAGTTCTTC.